This TCR beta chain was sequenced for a study of cytomegalovirus exposure and HLA in healthy donors. Looking at the study overall: Of all 400 or so donors who were genotyped, roughly 81% belonged to the Caucasian-associated ancestry cluster. Notes on the study in general: Researchers reported in a later analysis that a missense DCLRE1C variant was tied to TCR beta V- and J-gene trimming.

As regards this clone: The antigen is not known.

Trimming cost V 0 bases and J 2 bases; bases outside gene matches: 3. CDR3 length: 16 amino acids. In germline, CDR1 is LGHNT, CDR2 FRNRAP. Amplification used 60 Vbeta primers and 13 Jbeta primers. In the original analysis: Among the unique TCR beta chains that a later analysis counted, roughly 80 million in all, roughly 11 million were shared. Sequencing was performed with immunoSEQ multiplex PCR; in TCRdb, only in-frame clones are kept and a portion is missing. Clonal size and the V and J genes are those of that table, whereas D and trimming came from the DNA. The repertoire table contains 120,000 to 150,000 clones.

This chain links TRBV12-5 with TRBJ2-2, with TRBD1 identical over 7 bases. The receptor's source is a woman younger than 30 in good health and CMV-seronegative. The sample taken for sequencing was PBMCs. The CDR3 loop is CASGLVAGGNTGELFF. CDR3 DNA: TGTGCTAGTGGTTTGGTTGCAGGGGGAAACACCGGGGAGCTGTTTTTT.